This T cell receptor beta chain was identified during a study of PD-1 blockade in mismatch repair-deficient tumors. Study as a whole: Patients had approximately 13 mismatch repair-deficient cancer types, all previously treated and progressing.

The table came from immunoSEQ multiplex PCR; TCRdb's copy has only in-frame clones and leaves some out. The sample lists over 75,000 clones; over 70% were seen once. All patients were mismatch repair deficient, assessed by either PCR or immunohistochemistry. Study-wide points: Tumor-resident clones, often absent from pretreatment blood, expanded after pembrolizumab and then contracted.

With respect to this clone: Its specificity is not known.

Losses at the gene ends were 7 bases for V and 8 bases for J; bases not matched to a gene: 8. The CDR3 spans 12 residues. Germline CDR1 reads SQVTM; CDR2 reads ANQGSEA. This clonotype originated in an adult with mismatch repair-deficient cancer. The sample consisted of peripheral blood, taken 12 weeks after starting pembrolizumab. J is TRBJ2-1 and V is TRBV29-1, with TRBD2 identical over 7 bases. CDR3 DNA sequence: TGCAGCGCCACCTGGACTAGGGATGAGCAGTTCTTC. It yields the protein CSATWTRDEQFF.